This T cell receptor (beta chain) was found in a study of shared clonotypes between healthy human individuals. This clone was detected once. The antigen is undetermined. Naivety among CD8 cells was defined by CD45RO negativity and positive CCR7 selection, thereby excluding terminally differentiated effector memory CD45RA+ cells. Nashville, Tennessee was home to all donors, each a Caucasian adult. Broader study findings: Lower generation probabilities were found for non-shared clonotypes than for those shared by all four donors.

Assay: immunoSEQ multiplex PCR; the TCRdb copy retains only in-frame clones and omits some. The data show hundreds of thousands of clones, with more than 95% seen just once and 0.3% held by the top ten. CDR1 and CDR2 from the germline V gene are SQVTM and ANQGSEA. This CDR3 spans 14 amino acids. V was shortened by 4 bases and J by 7 bases, with 19 bases between the two germline ends. Input material: naive CD8+ T cells sorted from blood. The chain combines TRBV29-1 with TRBJ1-2, with a tentative D call TRBD1 (5 bases). The clonotype comes from a man aged 30 to 45 in good health. The CDR3 coding sequence is TGCAGCGTTGTCGAATCGGACAAACTACTTGGCTACACCTTC. It yields the protein CSVVESDKLLGYTF.